Listed here are 19 T cell receptor beta chains from one sample, sequenced in a study. TCRdb itself ran the 5' RACE reads through MiXCR, one entry per CDR3 protein. Counted here are around 50,000 distinct CDR3 sequences, 15% to 20% occurring once; the ten biggest clones make up approximately 2.5%. Sequencing used naive CD4+ T cells sorted from blood. As for subset: naive CD4+ T cells, CD4+CD45RA+CD25-. These receptors came from a female donor with breast cancer.

Only a few counts were recorded for this clonotype. The chain employs TRBV20-1 and TRBJ1-2, with D hard to call. The length of the CDR3 is 12 residues. V was cut by 5 bases and J by 4 bases, with 11 bases left in between. Germline V gives CDR1 DFQATT, CDR2 SNEGSKA (reference sequence). The CDR3 loop reads CSAPTNLYGYTF. The CDR3 nucleotides are TGCAGTGCTCCGACAAACCTCTATGGCTACACCTTC.

The chain combines TRBV12-3 or TRBV12-4 with TRBJ1-1; D perhaps matches TRBD1 (5 bases). The CDR3 runs to 17 residues. Trimming took 1 base from V and 3 from J, leaving 18 bases between them. The CDR3 nucleotides read TGTGCCAGCAGTTTAGGAAACCAGTGGGGCTCGGACACTGAAGCTTTCTTT. It translates to CASSLGNQWGSDTEAFF.

The CDR3 region has the DNA TGTGCCACCAGTGAGGACAGGGGAGGGGAGCAGTACTTC. Translation: CATSEDRGGEQYF. The chain carries TRBV24-1 and TRBJ2-7, with 9 bases aligning to TRBD1. Per the germline V gene, CDR1 is KGHDR and CDR2 is SFDVKD. V was clipped by 4 bases and J by 7 bases; unmatched bases: 4. The CDR3 contains 13 residues.

This clonotype has only a few counts. V is TRBV3-1 and J is TRBJ2-3; either TRBD1 or TRBD2 may fit D (5 bases each). CDR1 LGHDT and CDR2 YNNKEL come from the germline V gene (reference sequence). Trimming took 1 base from V and 0 from J, leaving 11 bases between them. This CDR3 contains 16 residues. The CDR3 DNA is TGTGCCAGCAGCCAAGTTGGGACCCCGAGCACAGATACGCAGTATTTT. Protein: CASSQVGTPSTDTQYF.

This clonotype has at least ten counts. V usage is TRBV7-9 and J usage is TRBJ2-5, with D perhaps matching TRBD2 (6 bases). V lost 0 bases and J 9 bases, leaving 11 bases between the germline ends. The CDR3 contains 13 residues. CDR1 is SEHNR, CDR2 FQNEAQ, per germline (reference sequence). The DNA of the CDR3 is TGTGCCAGCAGCTTAGCGGACGGAGGGGCCCAGTACTTC. It codes for CASSLADGGAQYF.

This clonotype has only a few counts. The chain combines TRBV15 with TRBJ1-4; D gene ambiguous. Germline CDR1 reads LNHNV; CDR2 reads YYDKDF (reference sequence). Trimming left V 2 bases short and J 7 bases short, with 11 bases between. The CDR3 loop spans 14 amino acids. CDR3 residues: CATSRSVLSEKLFF. In nucleotides, the CDR3 is TGTGCCACCAGCAGAAGTGTTCTCTCTGAAAAACTGTTTTTT.

The V call is TRBV28, the J call TRBJ1-5; 12 positions agree with TRBD1. The CDR3 covers 14 residues. V shed 7 bases and J 5 bases; nucleotides not matched to a gene: 3. Germline loops: CDR1 MDHEN, CDR2 SYDVKM. CDR3 nucleotides: TGTGCCAGCATCGGGGACAGGGGGCATCAGCCCCAGCATTTT. It translates to CASIGDRGHQPQHF.

V gene TRBV6-5 combines with J gene TRBJ2-7; no reliable D call. The CDR3 runs 14 residues. Germline V lookup: CDR1 MNHEY, CDR2 SVGAGI. Between the trimmed V and J ends, which lost 6 bases and 0 bases, there was a span of 12 bases. CDR3 protein: CASRAQLLSYEQYF. The CDR3 DNA reads TGTGCCAGCAGGGCTCAGCTGCTCTCCTACGAGCAGTACTTC.

There are a few counts of this clonotype. In DNA, the CDR3 is TGTGCCAGCAGCAAGGGACAGGCCACCTACGAGCAGTACTTC. Protein product: CASSKGQATYEQYF. The V gene is TRBV3-1, the J gene TRBJ2-7; 8 bases are a match to TRBD1. CDR3 length: 14 residues. The J segment lost 2 bases and the V segment lost 5 bases, leaving 5 bases of the junction unmatched. Germline values: CDR1 LGHDT, CDR2 YNNKEL (reference sequence).

This chain uses TRBV5-1 with TRBJ2-1; D is unclear. CDR1 is SGHRS and CDR2 is YFSETQ in the germline V gene. With 2 bases removed from V and 0 bases from J, the gap between germline ends came to 9 bases. This CDR3 is built from 15 residues. The DNA for the CDR3 is TGCGCCAGCAGCTTTCGGCAGAGCTCCTACAATGAGCAGTTCTTC. This encodes CASSFRQSSYNEQFF.

This clonotype was seen many times. V gene TRBV7-2 combines with J gene TRBJ1-2; the match to TRBD1 covers 7 bases. Trimming at V came to 5 bases and at J to 0 bases, leaving 18 bases not matched to a gene. The V gene's germline CDR1 is SGHTA and CDR2 FQGNSA. The length of the CDR3 is 19 residues. The CDR3 DNA sequence: TGTGCCAGCAGCCTGACCAGACAGGGCTTGCAGGGCTCTAACTATGGCTACACCTTC. This codes for CASSLTRQGLQGSNYGYTF. The full variable domain, completed using reference TRBV7-2 and TRBJ1-2, is GAGVSQSPSNKVTEKGKDVELRCDPISGHTALYWYRQSLGQGLEFLIYFQGNSAPDKSGLPSDRFSAERTGGSVSTLTIQRTQQEDSAVYLCASSLTRQGLQGSNYGYTFGSGTRLTVV.

The V and J genes are TRBV5-1 and TRBJ2-3; D uncertain. CDR1 and CDR2 (germline): SGHRS, YFSETQ. With 4 bases removed from V and 5 bases from J, the gap between germline ends came to 14 bases. The CDR3 extends over 14 amino acids. The CDR3, as DNA: TGCGCCAGCAGCCTCGTGCGTTTTGGAGATACGCAGTATTTT. Translation: CASSLVRFGDTQYF.

The rearrangement joins TRBV5-6 to TRBJ1-2; D might be TRBD1 (6 bases). The V end was cut by 4 bases, the J end by 8 bases, with 15 bases between. The CDR3 covers 13 residues. Germline V gene lookup returns CDR1 SGHDT and CDR2 YYEEEE. The CDR3 DNA sequence: TGTGCCAGCAGCGTGGCTCAGGGGCGAGGCTACACCTTC. This gives the protein CASSVAQGRGYTF.

In this sample, this clonotype turned up a few times. V usage is TRBV2 and J usage is TRBJ1-6; D remains unclear. The germline gives CDR1 SNHLY, CDR2 FYNNEI. The V end was cut by 6 bases, the J end by 8 bases, with 11 bases between. This CDR3 spans 13 amino acids. CDR3 loop: CASSGDSDSPLHF. DNA of the CDR3: TGTGCCAGCAGCGGGGATTCGGATTCACCCCTCCACTTT.

The chain employs TRBV6-5 and TRBJ1-1; possible D gene TRBD1, 5 bases. V lost 7 bases, J lost 2 bases, and 20 bases lay in between. This CDR3 has 16 amino acids. CDR1 MNHEY and CDR2 SVGAGI come from the germline V gene. This CDR3 is CASNPTGGTINTEAFF. The CDR3 region has the DNA TGTGCCAGCAACCCGACTGGCGGGACGATCAACACTGAAGCTTTCTTT.

The chain has TRBV6-5 and TRBJ1-2; no clear D gene. The V end was cut by 0 bases, the J end by 3 bases, with 8 bases between. CDR1 is MNHEY and CDR2 is SVGAGI in the germline V gene. CDR3 length: 14 residues. CDR3 DNA: TGTGCCAGCAGTTACTCGGCCGGGGACTATGGCTACACCTTC. Translation gives CASSYSAGDYGYTF.

This clonotype was counted at least ten times. V is TRBV6-5 and J is TRBJ2-2; D is ambiguous. Germline CDR1 MNHEY, CDR2 SVGAGI. Trimming pared 6 bases from V and 0 bases from J, leaving 5 bases between. The CDR3 length is 13 residues. For the CDR3, the DNA is TGTGCCAGCAGGAACTCGAACACCGGGGAGCTGTTTTTT. Protein: CASRNSNTGELFF.

This clonotype was seen many times. V usage is TRBV4-2 and J usage is TRBJ2-3; 9 positions agree with TRBD2. Trimming removed 6 bases from V and 3 bases from J; junction bases left unmatched: 7. The germline V gene has CDR1 LGHNA and CDR2 YNFKEQ. The CDR3 contains 15 residues. The DNA for the CDR3 is TGTGCCAGCAGAACCAGCGGGGGGAGGACAGATACGCAGTATTTT. This codes for CASRTSGGRTDTQYF.

CDR3 nucleotide sequence: TGCGCCAGCAGACCGATGGGGACTAGCGGCCTCCAGAGCTCCTACAATGAGCAGTTCTTC. Amino acids: CASRPMGTSGLQSSYNEQFF. J is TRBJ2-1 and V is TRBV5-1; 11 bases are a match to TRBD2. The V segment lost 5 bases and the J segment 0 bases; nucleotides outside the gene matches: 16. The CDR3 has 20 amino acids. CDR1 and CDR2 (germline): SGHRS, YFSETQ.